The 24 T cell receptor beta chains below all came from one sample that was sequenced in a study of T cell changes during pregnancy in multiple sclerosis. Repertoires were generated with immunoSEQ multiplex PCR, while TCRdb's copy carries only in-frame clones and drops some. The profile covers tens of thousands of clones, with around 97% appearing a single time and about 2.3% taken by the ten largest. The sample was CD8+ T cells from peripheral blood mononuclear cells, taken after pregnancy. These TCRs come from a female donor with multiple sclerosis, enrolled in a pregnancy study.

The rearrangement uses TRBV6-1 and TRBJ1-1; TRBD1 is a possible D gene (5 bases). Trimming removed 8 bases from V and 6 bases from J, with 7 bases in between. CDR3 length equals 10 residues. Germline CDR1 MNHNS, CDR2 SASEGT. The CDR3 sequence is CASGAAEAFF. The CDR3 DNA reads TGTGCCAGCGGGGCGGCTGAAGCTTTCTTT.

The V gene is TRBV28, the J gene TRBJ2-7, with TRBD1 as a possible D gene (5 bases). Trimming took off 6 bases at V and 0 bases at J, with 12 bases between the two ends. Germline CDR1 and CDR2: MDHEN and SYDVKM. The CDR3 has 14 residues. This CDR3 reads CASSPGHSSYEQYF. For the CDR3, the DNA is TGTGCCAGCAGCCCCGGACACAGCTCCTACGAGCAGTACTTC.

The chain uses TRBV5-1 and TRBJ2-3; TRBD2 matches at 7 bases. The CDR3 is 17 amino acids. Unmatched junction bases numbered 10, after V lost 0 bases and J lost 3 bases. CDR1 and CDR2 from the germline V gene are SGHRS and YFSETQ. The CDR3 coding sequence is TGCGCCAGCAGCTTGGAAGCTAGCGGAAAAGTAACAGATACGCAGTATTTT. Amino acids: CASSLEASGKVTDTQYF. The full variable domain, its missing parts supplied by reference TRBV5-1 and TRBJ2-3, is KAGVTQTPRYLIKTRGQQVTLSCSPISGHRSVSWYQQTPGQGLQFLFEYFSETQRNKGNFPGRFSGRQFSNSRSEMNVSTLELGDSALYLCASSLEASGKVTDTQYFGPGTRLTVL.

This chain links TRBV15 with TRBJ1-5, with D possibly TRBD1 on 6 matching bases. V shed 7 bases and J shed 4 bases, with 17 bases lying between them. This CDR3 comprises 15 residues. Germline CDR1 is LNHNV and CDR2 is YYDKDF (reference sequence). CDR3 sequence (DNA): TGTGCCACCAATCAACAGGGCGGACCAAATCAGCCCCAGCATTTT. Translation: CATNQQGGPNQPQHF.

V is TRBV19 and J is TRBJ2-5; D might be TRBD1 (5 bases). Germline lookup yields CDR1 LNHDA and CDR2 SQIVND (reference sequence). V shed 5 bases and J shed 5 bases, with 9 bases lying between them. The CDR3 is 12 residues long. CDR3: CASSYPGETQYF. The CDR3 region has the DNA TGTGCCAGTAGTTATCCAGGGGAGACCCAGTACTTC.

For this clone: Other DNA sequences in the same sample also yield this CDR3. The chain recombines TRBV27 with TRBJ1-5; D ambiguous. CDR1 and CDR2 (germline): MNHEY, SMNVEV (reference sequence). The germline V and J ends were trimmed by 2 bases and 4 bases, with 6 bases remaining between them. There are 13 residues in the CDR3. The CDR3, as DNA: TGTGCCAGCAGTTTACGAGGGAATCAGCCCCAGCATTTT. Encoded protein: CASSLRGNQPQHF.

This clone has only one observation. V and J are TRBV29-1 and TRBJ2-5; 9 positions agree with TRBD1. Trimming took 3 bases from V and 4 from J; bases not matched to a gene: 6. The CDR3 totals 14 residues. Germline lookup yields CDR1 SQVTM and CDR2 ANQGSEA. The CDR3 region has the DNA TGCAGCGTTGAGGGGGACAGGGACTTAGAGACCCAGTACTTC. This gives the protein CSVEGDRDLETQYF.

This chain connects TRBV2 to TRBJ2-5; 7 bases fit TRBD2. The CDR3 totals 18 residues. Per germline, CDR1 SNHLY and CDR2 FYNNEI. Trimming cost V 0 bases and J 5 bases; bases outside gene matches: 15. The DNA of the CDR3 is TGTGCCAGCAGTGAAGCGCTGAGAGAGCGGGCCGGGGGGGAGACCCAGTACTTC. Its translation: CASSEALRERAGGETQYF.

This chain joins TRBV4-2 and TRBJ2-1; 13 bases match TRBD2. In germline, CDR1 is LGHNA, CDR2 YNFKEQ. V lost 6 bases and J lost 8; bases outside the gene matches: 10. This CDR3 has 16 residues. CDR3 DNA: TGTGCCAGCAGTCCCCGGACTAGCGGGAGTGGGGATGAGCAGTTCTTC. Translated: CASSPRTSGSGDEQFF.

CDR3 in DNA: TGTGCCAGCAGCCCTATGACTAGCGCACATGAGACCCAGTACTTC. It yields the protein CASSPMTSAHETQYF. This chain joins TRBV5-4 and TRBJ2-5, with 8 bases identical to TRBD2. Per the germline V gene, CDR1 is SGHNT and CDR2 is YYREEE (reference sequence). The CDR3 covers 15 residues. Unmatched junction bases numbered 10, after V lost 4 bases and J lost 5 bases.

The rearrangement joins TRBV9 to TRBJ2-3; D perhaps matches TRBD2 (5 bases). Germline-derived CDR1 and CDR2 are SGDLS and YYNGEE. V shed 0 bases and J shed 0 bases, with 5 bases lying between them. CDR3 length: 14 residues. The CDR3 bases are TGTGCCAGCAGCGTAGTAGCGAGCACAGATACGCAGTATTTT. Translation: CASSVVASTDTQYF.

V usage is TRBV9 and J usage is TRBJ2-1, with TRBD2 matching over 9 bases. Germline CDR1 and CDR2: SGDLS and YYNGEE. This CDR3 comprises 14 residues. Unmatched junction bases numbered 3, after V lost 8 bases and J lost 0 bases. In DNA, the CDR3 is TGTGCCAGGAAAGCGGGAGGCTCCTACAATGAGCAGTTCTTC. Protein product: CARKAGGSYNEQFF.

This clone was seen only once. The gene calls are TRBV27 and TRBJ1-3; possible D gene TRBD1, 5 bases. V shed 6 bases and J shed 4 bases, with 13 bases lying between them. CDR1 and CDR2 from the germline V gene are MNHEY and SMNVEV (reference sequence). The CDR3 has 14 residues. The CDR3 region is CASSRGVYGNTIYF. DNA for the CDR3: TGTGCCAGCAGCCGGGGGGTTTACGGAAACACCATATATTTT.

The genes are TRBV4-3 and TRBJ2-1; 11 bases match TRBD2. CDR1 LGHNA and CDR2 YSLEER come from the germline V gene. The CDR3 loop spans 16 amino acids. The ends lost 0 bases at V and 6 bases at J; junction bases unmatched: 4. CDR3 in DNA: TGCGCCAGCAGCCAAGATCGAGGACTAGCGGGCAATGAGCAGTTCTTC. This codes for CASSQDRGLAGNEQFF.

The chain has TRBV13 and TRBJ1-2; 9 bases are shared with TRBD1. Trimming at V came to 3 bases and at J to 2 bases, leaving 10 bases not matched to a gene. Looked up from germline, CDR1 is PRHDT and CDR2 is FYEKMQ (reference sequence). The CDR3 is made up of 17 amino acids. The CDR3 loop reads CASSFTGTGLKNYGYTF. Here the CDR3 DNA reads TGTGCCAGCAGCTTCACCGGGACAGGGCTGAAGAACTATGGCTACACCTTC. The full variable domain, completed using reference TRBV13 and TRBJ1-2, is AAGVIQSPRHLIKEKRETATLKCYPIPRHDTVYWYQQGPGQDPQFLISFYEKMQSDKGSIPDRFSAQQFSDYHSELNMSSLELGDSALYFCASSFTGTGLKNYGYTFGSGTRLTVV.

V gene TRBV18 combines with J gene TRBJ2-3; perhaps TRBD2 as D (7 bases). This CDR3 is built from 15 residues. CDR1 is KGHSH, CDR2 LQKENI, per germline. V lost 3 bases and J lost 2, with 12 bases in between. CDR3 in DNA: TGTGCCAGCTCACCCCGGGGGGCCCCCACAGATACGCAGTATTTT. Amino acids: CASSPRGAPTDTQYF.

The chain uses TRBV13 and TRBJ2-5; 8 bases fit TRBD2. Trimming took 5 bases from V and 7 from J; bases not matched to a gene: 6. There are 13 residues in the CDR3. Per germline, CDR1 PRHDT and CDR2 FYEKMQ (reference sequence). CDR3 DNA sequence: TGTGCCAGCAGCCAGTTCGCGGGGGGGACCCAGTACTTC. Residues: CASSQFAGGTQYF.

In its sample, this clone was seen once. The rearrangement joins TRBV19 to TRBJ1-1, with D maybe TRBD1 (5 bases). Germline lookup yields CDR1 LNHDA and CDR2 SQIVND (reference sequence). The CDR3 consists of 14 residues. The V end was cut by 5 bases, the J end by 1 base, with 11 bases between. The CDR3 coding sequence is TGTGCCAGTAGTTGGACCGGGGGGAACACTGAAGCTTTCTTT. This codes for CASSWTGGNTEAFF. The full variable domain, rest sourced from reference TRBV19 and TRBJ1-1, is DGGITQSPKYLFRKEGQNVTLSCEQNLNHDAMYWYRQDPGQGLRLIYYSQIVNDFQKGDIAEGYSVSREKKESFPLTVTSAQKNPTAFYLCASSWTGGNTEAFFGQGTRLTVV.

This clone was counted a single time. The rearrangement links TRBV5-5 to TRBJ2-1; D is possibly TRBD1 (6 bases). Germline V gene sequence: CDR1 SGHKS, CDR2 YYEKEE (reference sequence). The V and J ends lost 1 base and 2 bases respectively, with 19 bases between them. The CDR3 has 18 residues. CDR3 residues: CASSLKDTGSVTYNEQFF. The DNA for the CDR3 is TGTGCCAGCAGCTTGAAGGATACAGGGAGCGTGACCTACAATGAGCAGTTCTTC.

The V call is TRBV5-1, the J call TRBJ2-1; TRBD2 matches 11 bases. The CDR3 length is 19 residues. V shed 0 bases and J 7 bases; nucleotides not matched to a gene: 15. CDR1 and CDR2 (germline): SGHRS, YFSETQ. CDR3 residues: CASSLVTSGRTIRWNEQFF. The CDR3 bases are TGCGCCAGCAGCTTGGTCACTAGCGGGAGAACAATTAGGTGGAATGAGCAGTTCTTC.

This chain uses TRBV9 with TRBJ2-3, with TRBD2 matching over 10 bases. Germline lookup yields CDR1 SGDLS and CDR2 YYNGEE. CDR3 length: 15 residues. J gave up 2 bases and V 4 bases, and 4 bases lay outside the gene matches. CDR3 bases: TGTGCCAGCAGCCAGAGCGGGAGGGTCACAGATACGCAGTATTTT. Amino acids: CASSQSGRVTDTQYF. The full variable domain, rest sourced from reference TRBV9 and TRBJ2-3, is DSGVTQTPKHLITATGQRVTLRCSPRSGDLSVYWYQQSLDQGLQFLIQYYNGEERAKGNILERFSAQQFPDLHSELNLSSLELGDSALYFCASSQSGRVTDTQYFGPGTRLTVL.

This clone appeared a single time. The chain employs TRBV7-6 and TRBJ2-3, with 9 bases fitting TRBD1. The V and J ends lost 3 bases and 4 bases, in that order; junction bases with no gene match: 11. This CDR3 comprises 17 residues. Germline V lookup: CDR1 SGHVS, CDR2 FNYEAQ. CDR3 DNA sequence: TGTGCCAGCAGCTTTGGGTTTCGGACAGGGGTGGCAGATACGCAGTATTTT. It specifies CASSFGFRTGVADTQYF.

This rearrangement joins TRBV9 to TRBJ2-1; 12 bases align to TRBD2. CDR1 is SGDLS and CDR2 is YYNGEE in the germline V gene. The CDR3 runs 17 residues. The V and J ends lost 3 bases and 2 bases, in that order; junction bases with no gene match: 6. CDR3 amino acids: CASSAGLAGTTYNEQFF. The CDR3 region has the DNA TGTGCCAGCAGCGCCGGACTAGCGGGGACAACCTACAATGAGCAGTTCTTC.

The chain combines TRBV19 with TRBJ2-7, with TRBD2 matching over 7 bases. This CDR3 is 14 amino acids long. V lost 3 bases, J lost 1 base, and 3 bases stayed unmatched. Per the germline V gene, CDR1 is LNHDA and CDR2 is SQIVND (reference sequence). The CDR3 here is CASSMASGSYEQYF. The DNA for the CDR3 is TGTGCCAGTAGTATGGCTAGCGGTTCCTACGAGCAGTACTTC.